This T cell receptor (beta chain) was retrieved from a study of CD8 T cells in ankylosing spondylitis. With 5 bases removed from V and 3 bases from J, the gap between germline ends came to 17 bases. CDR3 length equals 15 residues. Per germline, CDR1 MNHEY and CDR2 SMNVEV (reference sequence). Whole-study results and caveats: Reports say disease-linked clones showed up significantly more in matched ankylosing spondylitis synovial fluid. Among TCR beta sequences, a motif of roughly 8 highly homologous variants appeared characteristic of ankylosing spondylitis blood.

Using its own MiXCR run on the 5' RACE reads, TCRdb lists one record per CDR3 protein. The table lists around 150,000 distinct CDR3 sequences, around 18% of them singletons. This clonotype was seen many times. Antigen specificity is unknown. The receptor comes from a male donor with ankylosing spondylitis or in good health (not recorded which). V gene TRBV27 combines with J gene TRBJ2-7; a weak D match, TRBD2 (6 bases). Material for sequencing was blood, either unsorted or a sorted T cell fraction (not recorded which). The CDR3 protein is CASSLSGNRFYEQYF. CDR3 nucleotides: TGTGCCAGCAGTCTTAGCGGAAATCGCTTCTACGAGCAGTACTTC.